The 9 T cell receptor beta chains below were found in one sample sequenced in a study of OX40 agonist ivuxolimab in advanced cancers. Profiled with immunoSEQ multiplex PCR; TCRdb holds only in-frame clones, not every one. The sample includes fewer than 35,000 clones, roughly nine tenths of them seen just once. The source material was CD4+ or CD8+ T cells sorted from blood, sampled in a trial of the OX40 agonist ivuxolimab. All receptors come from an adult with an advanced solid tumor such as melanoma, head and neck, liver or kidney cancer.

This clone was detected once. The chain joins TRBV6-5 to TRBJ2-3, with D tentatively TRBD1 or TRBD2 (5 bases each). This CDR3 is 14 amino acids long. V was trimmed by 5 bases and J by 6 bases, leaving 15 bases between them. CDR1 and CDR2 from the germline V gene are MNHEY and SVGAGI. The CDR3: CASSMGVGWDTQYF. As DNA, the CDR3 is TGTGCCAGCAGTATGGGGGTAGGCTGGGATACGCAGTATTTT.

This clone was observed a handful of times. The rearrangement joins TRBV4-2 to TRBJ2-1, with TRBD2 identical over 9 bases. The CDR3 consists of 15 residues. The V segment lost 0 bases and the J segment 10 bases; nucleotides outside the gene matches: 7. In germline, CDR1 is LGHNA, CDR2 YNFKEQ. CDR3 nucleotide sequence: TGTGCCAGCAGCCAAGATGCGGGACTAGCAAGGGAGCAGTTCTTC. It encodes CASSQDAGLAREQFF.

This clone has only one observation. The chain couples TRBV19 to TRBJ2-2; 11 positions match TRBD2. Trimming removed 5 bases from V and 0 bases from J; junction bases left unmatched: 5. This CDR3 is 17 amino acids long. Germline-derived CDR1 and CDR2 are LNHDA and SQIVND (reference sequence). The CDR3 DNA reads as TGTGCCAGTAGTTTCATAGCGGGAGGGCCGAACACCGGGGAGCTGTTTTTT. Its protein product is CASSFIAGGPNTGELFF.

The J gene is TRBJ2-5, the V gene TRBV19; 9 bases are shared with TRBD2. Unmatched junction bases numbered 5, after V lost 5 bases and J lost 4 bases. The germline V gene encodes CDR1 LNHDA and CDR2 SQIVND (reference sequence). The CDR3 runs to 14 residues. CDR3 bases: TGTGCCAGTAGTCCCCCAGCGGGAGGAGAGACCCAGTACTTC. It yields the protein CASSPPAGGETQYF.

The chain recombines TRBV5-1 with TRBJ2-3; tentatively, D is TRBD1 (6 bases). The CDR3 has 17 amino acids. V was pared by 1 base and J by 0 bases, with 15 bases between. The V gene's germline CDR1 is SGHRS and CDR2 YFSETQ. This CDR3 reads CASSLWGHLQSTDTQYF. Here the CDR3 DNA reads TGCGCCAGCAGCTTGTGGGGACACTTACAAAGCACAGATACGCAGTATTTT.

The chain recombines TRBV5-1 with TRBJ2-1; 9 bases align to TRBD2. Germline values: CDR1 SGHRS, CDR2 YFSETQ. This CDR3 has 15 residues. Unmatched junction bases numbered 7, after V lost 4 bases and J lost 5 bases. This chain's CDR3 is CASSPRGGSNNEQFF. The CDR3 bases are TGCGCCAGCAGCCCGCGGGGGGGTAGCAACAATGAGCAGTTCTTC.

Worth noting for this clone: Other DNA sequences in this specimen translate into the identical CDR3. The chain links TRBV6-5 to TRBJ2-1, with 10 nucleotides matching TRBD2. This CDR3 is built from 16 residues. Germline V gives CDR1 MNHEY, CDR2 SVGAGI. The V gene end was trimmed by 0 bases and the J gene end by 3 bases; junction bases not matched to a gene: 2. The CDR3 protein is CASSYSSSGSYNEQFF. The CDR3 DNA is TGTGCCAGCAGTTACTCCTCTAGCGGGAGCTACAATGAGCAGTTCTTC.

The genes are TRBV27 and TRBJ1-1, with D possibly being TRBD1 (6 bases). CDR3 length: 13 residues. The ends were cut back, 9 bases at V and 5 bases at J, with 16 bases in the middle. Per germline, CDR1 MNHEY and CDR2 SMNVEV (reference sequence). The CDR3 loop is CASSGGARTEAFF. The CDR3 nucleotides read TGTGCCAGTTCGGGGGGGGCTAGGACTGAAGCTTTCTTT.

The V call is TRBV18, the J call TRBJ2-5, with D maybe TRBD2 (6 bases). The DNA end is a closer match to TRBJ2-7, so the J assignment may be wrong. The CDR3 loop spans 15 amino acids. CDR1 is KGHSH and CDR2 is LQKENI in the germline V gene. This chain's CDR3 is CASSPGTSNIYEQYF. The CDR3 DNA reads as TGTGCCAGCTCACCGGGAACTAGCAATATATACGAGCAGTACTTC.